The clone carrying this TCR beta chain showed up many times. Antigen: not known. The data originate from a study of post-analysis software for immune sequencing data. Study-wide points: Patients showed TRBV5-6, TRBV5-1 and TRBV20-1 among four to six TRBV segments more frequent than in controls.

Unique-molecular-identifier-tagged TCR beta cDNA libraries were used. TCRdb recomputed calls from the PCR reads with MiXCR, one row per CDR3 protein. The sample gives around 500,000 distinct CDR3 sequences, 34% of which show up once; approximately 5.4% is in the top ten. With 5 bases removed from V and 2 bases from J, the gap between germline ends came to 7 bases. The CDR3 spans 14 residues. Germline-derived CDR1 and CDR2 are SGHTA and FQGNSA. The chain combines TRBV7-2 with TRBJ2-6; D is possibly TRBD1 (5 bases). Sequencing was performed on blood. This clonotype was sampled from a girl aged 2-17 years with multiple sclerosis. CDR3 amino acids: CASSQTAGANVLTF. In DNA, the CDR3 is TGTGCCAGCAGCCAGACAGCTGGGGCCAACGTCCTGACTTTC.